A selection of T cell receptor beta chains follows, all from one sample in a study of blood T cells in healthy people across ages. TCRdb reanalysed the 5' RACE reads using MiXCR and keeps one entry per CDR3 protein. In the table there are some 780,000 distinct CDR3 sequences, 45% to 70% of which are singletons. Sequencing was carried out using blood. These receptor sequences come from a man aged 35 to 55 in good health. The CDR3 runs from the conserved cysteine through the conserved F or W. Each record gives: D gene, V gene, J gene, clone size, CDR3 DNA, CDR3 protein. The D gene is left open where the match is weak. Only some rows state a clone size, as once, few, many or a class for expanded clones.

TRBD1,TRBV7-9,TRBJ1-4,-,TGTGCCAGCAGCGCGGACAGGGCGGTACTGTTTTTT,CASSADRAVLFF
TRBD2,TRBV7-3,TRBJ2-7,-,TGTGCCAGCAGACCCCAGGGAGGGGCGTACGAGCAGTACTTC,CASRPQGGAYEQYF
-,TRBV10-3,TRBJ1-1,-,TGTGCCATCAGTGAGTCCTCGGGGGTCGGTGAAGCTTTCTTT,CAISESSGVGEAFF
-,TRBV12-3/TRBV12-4,TRBJ2-7,-,TGTGCCAGCAGTGCGCGGGGGCCCCCCGAGCAGTACTTC,CASSARGPPEQYF
-,TRBV7-8,TRBJ2-7,-,TGTGCCAGCAGTTCCACTCCCCGCGAGCAGTACTTC,CASSSTPREQYF
TRBD1,TRBV7-3,TRBJ2-1,-,TGTGCCAGCAGGGTGGACAGGGTCACCTACAATGAGCAGTTCTTC,CASRVDRVTYNEQFF
-,TRBV7-8,TRBJ2-7,few,TGTGCCAGCAGGAGGGGCCCATCCTACGAGCAGTACTTC,CASRRGPSYEQYF
-,TRBV28,TRBJ2-7,few,TGTGCCACCTGGGGTACCTACGAGCAGTACTTC,CATWGTYEQYF
-,TRBV28,TRBJ2-7,many,TGTGCCAGCAGTGTAGGACTCCACTACGAGCAGTACTTC,CASSVGLHYEQYF
-,TRBV3-1,TRBJ1-3,-,TGTGCGCCGAGCTCTGGAAACACCATATATTTT,CAPSSGNTIYF